This TCR beta chain is from a study of CD8+CD57+ T cells in acquired aplastic anemia. Flow cytometry had shown expanded CD8+CD57+ cells in the patients chosen for sequencing. Regarding this clonotype: A junction end diverges from the germline sequence, so it may reflect a read error.

Genomic DNA was employed as the template in profiling TCR beta VDJ and CDR3. In TCRdb, the reads were re-called with MiXCR into one record per CDR3 protein. This table holds roughly 250,000 distinct CDR3 sequences, 82% found once. This CDR3 spans 15 amino acids. This TCR came from a human donor with aplastic anemia. The chain is built from TRBV12-3 or TRBV12-4 and TRBJ1-5; tentative D call: TRBD1 (5 bases). The sequenced sample consisted of sorted CD4+, CD8+, or CD8+CD57+ T cells (not recorded which) from PBMCs. The CDR3 DNA follows: TGTGCCAGCAGCTTAGATCTGGGGGGGAATCAGCCCCAGCATTTT. Encoded protein: CASSLDLGGNQPQHF.